Listed below are T cell receptor beta chains from one sample, sequenced in a study of siplizumab effects on memory and regulatory T cells. Measured with immunoSEQ multiplex PCR; TCRdb has only the in-frame clones, and not every one. The table shows around 87,000 clones, with over 80% occurring only once. Source material: CD4+ T cells sorted from blood. These receptors were taken from a human donor in good health. Each CDR3 is given with its conserved first and last residue. Each record gives: J gene, V gene, D gene, clone size, CDR3 DNA, CDR3 protein. D genes are given only for firm matches. The size field is filled for only some rows; it gives once, few, many or a size class.

>TRBJ1-6|TRBV7-9|.|.
TGTGCCAGCAGCTTATTGGCGACAGACGGCTCACCCCTCCACTTT
CASSLLATDGSPLHF
>TRBJ1-5|TRBV15|.|.
TGTGCCACCAGCAGCCGTTTCAATCAGCCCCAGCATTTT
CATSSRFNQPQHF
>TRBJ1-1|TRBV28|.|.
TGTGCCAGCAGTAAAGGACTATCCACTGAAGCTTTCTTT
CASSKGLSTEAFF
>TRBJ1-5|TRBV6-6|.|.
TGTGCCAGCAGTCCCGATCCTAGAAAGGGTCAGCCCCAGCATTTT
CASSPDPRKGQPQHF
>TRBJ1-2|TRBV6-1|.|.
TGTGCCACCCTTCCCGGGACATACGGCTACACCTTC
CATLPGTYGYTF
>TRBJ1-5|TRBV7-9|.|few
TGTGCCACGGGGAGGGGCAATCAGCCCCAGCATTTT
CATGRGNQPQHF
>TRBJ2-5|TRBV28|TRBD1|few
TGTGCCAGCAGCGGACAGGGGGATCTCAAGGCCCAGGGATGGGAGACCCAGTACTTC
CASSGQGDLKAQGWETQYF
>TRBJ1-5|TRBV15|.|.
TGTGCCACCAGCAGAGGCCCCTCAGGTCAAGCCCAGCATTTT
CATSRGPSGQAQHF
>TRBJ2-1|TRBV5-5|TRBD2|.
TGTGCCAGCAGCTTGTCATCGGGAGGGCAATCCCGTATTTGTATCTTC
CASSLSSGGQSRICIF
>TRBJ2-2|TRBV4-1|TRBD2|.
TGCGCCAGCAGCCTCCTATCGCGGGGGGTCACCGGGGAGCTGTTTTTT
CASSLLSRGVTGELFF
>TRBJ2-7|TRBV6-1|.|.
TGTGCCAGCAGTGAATTGAGACCGGGGGACTACGAGCAGTACTTC
CASSELRPGDYEQYF
>TRBJ2-1|TRBV19|TRBD1|.
TGTGCCAGTAACGGACAGGCGACTTACAATGAGCAGTTCTTC
CASNGQATYNEQFF
>TRBJ1-2|TRBV28|TRBD1|.
TGTGCCAGCAGTTTAAACCCAGGGGGGAATTTCTATGGCTACACCTTC
CASSLNPGGNFYGYTF
>TRBJ1-2|TRBV19|.|.
TGTGCCAGTAGTATAGACCCTGCGAAAGGGAAAGCTAACTATGGCTACACCTTC
CASSIDPAKGKANYGYTF
>TRBJ2-7|TRBV6-5|.|.
TGTGCCAGCAGTTACTCCAGGGGTTCATACGAGCAGTACTTC
CASSYSRGSYEQYF
>TRBJ2-7|TRBV5-4|TRBD2|.
TGTGCCAGCAGCCGAGCGGGAGGACTCTCCTACGAGCAGTACTTC
CASSRAGGLSYEQYF
>TRBJ1-1|TRBV10-3|.|.
TGTGCCATCAGTGATGCAGGGTATCTCGAAGCTTTCTTT
CAISDAGYLEAFF
>TRBJ2-2|TRBV7-2|.|.
TGTGCCAGCAGCTTAGCTAAAACCACGGCGAACACCGGGGAGCTGTTTTTT
CASSLAKTTANTGELFF
>TRBJ2-1|TRBV5-5|.|once
TGTGCCAGCAGACCTGGACTTACTTCCTACAATGAGCAGTTCTTC
CASRPGLTSYNEQFF
>TRBJ2-3|TRBV28|.|.
TGTGCCAGCAGGGGTTTGGCGGATACGCAGTATTTT
CASRGLADTQYF
>TRBJ1-5|TRBV4-2|.|.
TGTGCCAGCAGCCAAGGGACAAGGGATGGTCAGCCCCAGCATTTT
CASSQGTRDGQPQHF
>TRBJ2-7|TRBV15|TRBD2|.
TGTGCCACCAGCAGAGAGCCGGTAATACGGGAGGGCCAGTACTTC
CATSREPVIREGQYF
>TRBJ2-2|TRBV11-2|.|.
TGTGCCAGCAGCTTAGGGGGGAGTAACACCGGGGAGCTGTTTTTT
CASSLGGSNTGELFF
>TRBJ1-5|TRBV19|TRBD1|.
TGTGCCAGTAGTACCGTACGGGACAGCCGATATCAGCCCCAGCATTTT
CASSTVRDSRYQPQHF
>TRBJ2-1|TRBV5-1|.|once
TGCGCCAGCAGCCTTTCCGGGGAGCAGTTCTTC
CASSLSGEQFF
>TRBJ2-3|TRBV5-1|TRBD2|.
TGCGCCAGCAGCTTGACCAGCGGGAGAATCACAGATACGCAGTATTTT
CASSLTSGRITDTQYF
>TRBJ2-5|TRBV4-1|.|.
TGCGCCAGCAGCCAATTCATTCGACAGGACCTTAGCGGGACCCAGTACTTC
CASSQFIRQDLSGTQYF
>TRBJ2-2|TRBV10-3|.|.
TGTGCCATCAGTGAGTCGGGACGGAACGGGGAGCTGTTTTTT
CAISESGRNGELFF
>TRBJ2-5|TRBV18|.|.
TGTGCCAGCTCACCACCGGGCACCGGGAAAGAGACCCAGTACTTC
CASSPPGTGKETQYF
>TRBJ2-3|TRBV7-8|TRBD1|.
TGTGCCAGCAGCGACAGGGTTGGCGCAGATACGCAGTATTTT
CASSDRVGADTQYF
>TRBJ2-3|TRBV28|.|.
TGTGCCAGCAGTCCCCCGGGACGCGGCACAGATACGCAGTATTTT
CASSPPGRGTDTQYF
>TRBJ2-7|TRBV6-1|TRBD2|.
TGTGCCAGCAGTGAAGCGTTCGGGGGGGTAAACCACGAGCAGTACTTC
CASSEAFGGVNHEQYF
>TRBJ2-3|TRBV19|TRBD2|.
TGTGCCAGTAGAACAGCGGGGCGGCCAGATACGCAGTATTTT
CASRTAGRPDTQYF
>TRBJ1-1|TRBV19|.|.
TGTGCCAGCCTTCGCGGGGGTCTGAAGGGTGAAGCTTTCTTT
CASLRGGLKGEAFF
>TRBJ2-3|TRBV7-2|.|.
TGTGCCAGCAGCCAATGGGTGGCGGTGGGTCAAGATACGCAGTATTTT
CASSQWVAVGQDTQYF
>TRBJ2-7|TRBV7-9|.|.
TGTGCCAGCAGCCAAGGCCCAGGGGCGGGGAGCTACGAGCAGTACTTC
CASSQGPGAGSYEQYF
>TRBJ2-3|TRBV30|TRBD2|.
TGTGCCTGGAGTGCCCACAGCGGGGGTACGCAGTATTTT
CAWSAHSGGTQYF
>TRBJ1-6|TRBV19|TRBD1|.
TGTGCCAGTAGTTCTCTCGGACAGGGGCTTAACTCACCCCTCCACTTT
CASSSLGQGLNSPLHF
>TRBJ2-1|TRBV5-1|.|.
TGCGCCAGCAGCCCACTGGCCAGGGCGATTAATGAGCAGTTCTTC
CASSPLARAINEQFF
>TRBJ1-6|TRBV4-2|TRBD1|.
TGTGCCAGCAGCCAAGCCAGGGGGCCGCAGAATAATTCACCCCTCCACTTT
CASSQARGPQNNSPLHF
>TRBJ2-2|TRBV6-6|.|.
TGTGCCAGCAGTCAAAATAGCGGAGCCGGGGAGCTGTTTTTT
CASSQNSGAGELFF
>TRBJ2-5|TRBV6-1|TRBD1|.
TGTGCCAGCAGTGAAGTCAGGGGGTGGAACCAGTACTTC
CASSEVRGWNQYF
>TRBJ1-3|TRBV9|.|.
TGTGCCAGCAGCGTAGCGGGTTTCTCTGGAAACACCATATATTTT
CASSVAGFSGNTIYF
>TRBJ2-7|TRBV27|TRBD1|.
TGTGCCAGCAGTTTATATGGGGACAGCTACGAGCAGTACTTC
CASSLYGDSYEQYF
>TRBJ2-1|TRBV21-1|.|.
TGTGCCAGCAGCAAAGGCCCGGACAGGGGGAGTTGTAAGGCTAGCGCGAGCTCCTACAATGAGCAGTTCTTC
CASSKGPDRGSCKASASSYNEQFF
>TRBJ2-2|TRBV2|.|few
TGTGCCAGCAGACCCCGTGGTCTGGGGGGCACCGGGGAGCTGTTTTTT
CASRPRGLGGTGELFF
>TRBJ2-3|TRBV7-8|.|.
TGTGCCAGCAGCCCAGACCGCCCTAGTATCCCAGATACGCAGTATTTT
CASSPDRPSIPDTQYF
>TRBJ1-4|TRBV27|TRBD1|once
TGTGCCAGCAGTTTACTAAACAGGGGTCCGTTTTTT
CASSLLNRGPFF
>TRBJ2-1|TRBV2|.|.
TGTGCCAGCAGTCCCGGGACTGGCAATGAGCAGTTCTTC
CASSPGTGNEQFF
>TRBJ2-7|TRBV7-2|TRBD2|.
TGTGCCAGCAGCGCAGGACTAGCGGGAGGGACCTACGAGCAGTACTTC
CASSAGLAGGTYEQYF
>TRBJ1-1|TRBV29-1|.|.
TGCAGCGTTGACAGGCGAGAGTGGGCCACTGAAGCTTTCTTT
CSVDRREWATEAFF
>TRBJ2-2|TRBV5-5|.|.
TGTGCCAGCACCTGGAGGGGCCCCGGGGAGCTGTTTTTT
CASTWRGPGELFF
>TRBJ2-6|TRBV19|.|.
TGTGCCAGTACGGAGTGGAGGGGCTCTGGGGCCAACGTCCTGACTTTC
CASTEWRGSGANVLTF
>TRBJ2-2|TRBV10-3|TRBD2|.
TGTGCCATAAAGACTAGCGGGAGGGCCCACACCGGGGAGCTGTTTTTT
CAIKTSGRAHTGELFF
>TRBJ2-5|TRBV6-1|.|.
TGTGCCAGCAGACAAGAGACCCAGTACTTC
CASRQETQYF
>TRBJ2-7|TRBV29-1|.|.
TGCAGCGCCCTTCGGTCCGAGGACGAGCAGTACTTC
CSALRSEDEQYF
>TRBJ2-3|TRBV5-8|.|.
TGTGCCAGCAGTCGGGGACCCTCGGGGGATACGCAGTATTTT
CASSRGPSGDTQYF
>TRBJ2-5|TRBV11-2|TRBD2|.
TGTGCCAGCAGCTTAGGGCTAGCGGGAGAGACCCAGTACTTC
CASSLGLAGETQYF